The clone carrying this TCR beta chain was recorded a few times. How the authors handled the data: Counts of nucleated cells, estimated from reference gene primer amplification, were obtained. Sequenced by immunoSEQ multiplex PCR; TCRdb stores in-frame clones only, minus some. D and trimming were read from the DNA, whereas the V and J calls and clone size are those reported in that table. The sample records roughly 290,000 clones, around 87% being singletons. These data come from a study of blood T cell repertoires in COVID-19. Study overall: The United States, Italy and Spain supplied acute and convalescent COVID-19 samples. PBMCs, B-cell-depleted T cells, or T cells were the source of the cDNA or gDNA that made up the material.

V was clipped by 0 bases and J by 0 bases, with 8 bases between them. Germline V gives CDR1 SGHRS, CDR2 YFSETQ. This CDR3 has 15 residues. The rearrangement joins TRBV5-1 to TRBJ2-3; a weak D match, TRBD2 (6 bases). The sequenced sample consisted of peripheral blood. The receptor's source is a woman between 45 and 60 years old who had recovered from COVID-19. The CDR3 protein is CASSLDGTSTDTQYF. The CDR3 region has the DNA TGCGCCAGCAGCTTGGATGGGACTAGCACAGATACGCAGTATTTT.